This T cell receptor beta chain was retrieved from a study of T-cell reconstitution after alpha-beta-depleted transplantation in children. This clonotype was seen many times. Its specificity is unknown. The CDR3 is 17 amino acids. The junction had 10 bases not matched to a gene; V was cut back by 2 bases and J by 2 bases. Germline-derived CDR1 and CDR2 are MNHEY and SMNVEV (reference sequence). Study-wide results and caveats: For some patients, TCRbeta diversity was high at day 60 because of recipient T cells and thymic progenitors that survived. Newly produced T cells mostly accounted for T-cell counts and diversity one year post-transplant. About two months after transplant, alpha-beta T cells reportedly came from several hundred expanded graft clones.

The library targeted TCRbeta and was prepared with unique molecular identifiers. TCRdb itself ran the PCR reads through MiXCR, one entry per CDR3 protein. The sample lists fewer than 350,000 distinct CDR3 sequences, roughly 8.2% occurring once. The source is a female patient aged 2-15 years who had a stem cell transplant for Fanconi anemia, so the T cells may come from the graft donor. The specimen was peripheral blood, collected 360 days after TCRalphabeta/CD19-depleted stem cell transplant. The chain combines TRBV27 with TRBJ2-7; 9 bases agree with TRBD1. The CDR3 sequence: CASSLTGQGFMPYEQYF. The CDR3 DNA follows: TGTGCCAGCAGTTTAACGGGACAGGGTTTTATGCCCTACGAGCAGTACTTC.